This is a list of T cell receptor beta chains from one sample in a study of T cell changes during pregnancy in multiple sclerosis. Measured with immunoSEQ multiplex PCR; TCRdb has only the in-frame clones, and not every one. The top ten clones hold over 0.7% of a sample with 100,000 or so clones, 94% of them seen once. Sequencing was performed on peripheral blood, taken before pregnancy. The receptors originated from a female donor with multiple sclerosis, enrolled in a pregnancy study. Both conserved end residues are part of each CDR3. A D gene is named only where the DNA matches it firmly. Only part of the rows carry a size: once, few, many, or a class if the clone is expanded.

TRBV7-3	NA	TRBJ2-3	NA	CASSLLVADTQYF	TGTGCCAGCAGCTTACTCGTCGCAGATACGCAGTATTTT
TRBV4-2	TRBD2	TRBJ2-3	NA	CASSPPEREVGTDTQYF	TGTGCCAGCAGCCCGCCGGAGCGGGAGGTGGGAACAGATACGCAGTATTTT
TRBV20-1	NA	TRBJ2-7	NA	CSARYFNEQYF	TGCAGTGCTAGATACTTCAACGAGCAGTACTTC
TRBV6-4	TRBD1	TRBJ1-3	NA	CASSPSQGAPGNTIYF	TGTGCCAGCAGTCCGTCACAGGGGGCGCCCGGAAACACCATATATTTT
TRBV5-1	TRBD1	TRBJ2-7	NA	CASSRSTGALSYEQYF	TGCGCCAGCAGCAGATCGACAGGGGCCCTCTCCTACGAGCAGTACTTC
TRBV4-1	NA	TRBJ2-7	NA	CASSQMTASYEQYF	TGCGCCAGCAGCCAAATGACAGCCTCCTACGAGCAGTACTTC
TRBV11-2	TRBD2	TRBJ2-7	NA	CASSLIVGLAGVWEQYF	TGTGCCAGCAGCTTAATAGTCGGACTAGCGGGAGTGTGGGAGCAGTACTTC
TRBV5-1	NA	TRBJ2-7	NA	CASSLAGQGIDEQYF	TGCGCCAGCAGCTTGGCCGGTCAGGGTATCGACGAGCAGTACTTC
TRBV2	NA	TRBJ2-3	NA	CASNYGQPTDTQYF	TGTGCCAGCAACTACGGACAGCCCACCGATACGCAGTATTTT
TRBV19	NA	TRBJ2-7	NA	CASSGGIGYEQYF	TGTGCCAGTAGTGGGGGCATTGGCTACGAGCAGTACTTC
TRBV28	NA	TRBJ1-4	NA	CATRQSDNEKLFF	TGTGCCACGAGACAGTCCGACAATGAAAAACTGTTTTTT
TRBV18	NA	TRBJ2-1	NA	CAGEGHLNEQFF	TGTGCCGGGGAGGGACATCTCAATGAGCAGTTCTTC
TRBV5-1	TRBD2	TRBJ2-3	NA	CASSTRREGRADTQYF	TGCGCCAGCAGCACACGACGGGAGGGCCGCGCAGATACGCAGTATTTT
TRBV30	NA	TRBJ1-1	NA	CAWSVREDTEAFF	TGTGCCTGGAGTGTACGAGAAGACACTGAAGCTTTCTTT
TRBV9	TRBD2	TRBJ2-3	NA	CASSVTGTSGSPTDTQYF	TGTGCCAGCAGCGTCACCGGGACTAGCGGGAGCCCCACAGATACGCAGTATTTT
TRBV5-4	NA	TRBJ1-4	NA	CASSQSLAVEKLFF	TGTGCCAGCAGCCAAAGCCTTGCCGTGGAAAAACTGTTTTTT
TRBV11-2	NA	TRBJ1-1	NA	CASSLDPGDEAFF	TGTGCCAGCAGCTTAGACCCAGGGGACGAAGCTTTCTTT
TRBV5-1	TRBD1	TRBJ2-2	once	CASSRSGTGGTPNTGELFF	TGCGCCAGCAGCCGATCCGGGACAGGGGGTACTCCGAACACCGGGGAGCTGTTTTTT
TRBV20-1	NA	TRBJ2-5	NA	CSAGADETQYF	TGCAGTGCTGGGGCTGATGAGACCCAGTACTTC
TRBV27	TRBD1	TRBJ1-1	NA	CASSPTYRGRRAFF	TGTGCCAGCAGTCCCACCTACAGGGGACGAAGAGCTTTCTTT
TRBV4-2	TRBD1	TRBJ2-1	once	CASSQGMRDRAQGQFF	TGTGCCAGCAGCCAAGGAATGAGGGACAGGGCTCAAGGGCAGTTCTTC
TRBV6-1	TRBD1	TRBJ1-3	NA	CASRGQGVSGNTIYF	TGTGCCAGCAGAGGACAGGGTGTCTCTGGAAACACCATATATTTT
TRBV5-1	NA	TRBJ2-7	NA	CASSSRGSGVSEQYF	TGCGCCAGCAGCTCGAGGGGGTCAGGGGTCTCCGAGCAGTACTTC
TRBV5-4	TRBD2	TRBJ2-7	NA	CASSSGVASGLSYEQYF	TGTGCCAGCAGCTCGGGGGTGGCTAGCGGGTTGTCCTACGAGCAGTACTTC
TRBV27	NA	TRBJ1-4	NA	CASSLSVGGAYNEKLFF	TGTGCCAGCAGTTTATCGGTCGGGGGGGCATATAATGAAAAACTGTTTTTT
TRBV11-2	NA	TRBJ2-1	once	CASSPPFDNEQFF	TGTGCCAGCAGCCCCCCCTTTGACAATGAGCAGTTCTTC
TRBV27	NA	TRBJ1-2	NA	CASSSRRQSSNYGYTF	TGTGCCAGCAGTTCCAGACGACAGTCTTCTAACTATGGCTACACCTTC
TRBV29-1	TRBD2	TRBJ2-1	NA	CSVSGRARGGNEQFF	TGCAGCGTCAGCGGGAGGGCCAGAGGAGGCAATGAGCAGTTCTTC
TRBV9	NA	TRBJ2-7	few	CASSVDENEQYF	TGTGCCAGCAGCGTAGATGAGAACGAGCAGTACTTC
TRBV6-5	TRBD1	TRBJ1-2	NA	CASSPTGERGYTF	TGTGCCAGCAGTCCAACAGGGGAGCGAGGCTACACCTTC
TRBV30	NA	TRBJ1-1	NA	CAVRRGELGNTEAFF	TGTGCCGTGAGGCGGGGAGAATTGGGGAACACTGAAGCTTTCTTT
TRBV27	TRBD2	TRBJ2-1	NA	CASSSGLAGYNEQFF	TGTGCCAGCAGTTCGGGGCTAGCGGGATACAATGAGCAGTTCTTC
TRBV13	TRBD2	TRBJ2-7	NA	CASSLGPQAGSYEQYF	TGTGCCAGCAGCTTAGGCCCCCAAGCGGGGAGTTACGAGCAGTACTTC
TRBV20-1	NA	TRBJ1-1	NA	CSAKGEGEAFF	TGCAGTGCAAAGGGGGAGGGTGAAGCTTTCTTT
TRBV30	TRBD1	TRBJ1-2	NA	CAWTYDRGRGYTF	TGTGCCTGGACCTACGACAGGGGGCGTGGCTACACCTTC
TRBV5-1	TRBD1	TRBJ2-7	NA	CASSLVGTGVGYEQYF	TGCGCCAGCAGCTTGGTTGGGACAGGGGTGGGGTACGAGCAGTACTTC
TRBV6-5	NA	TRBJ1-2	NA	CASSYSRFVVGSGYTF	TGTGCCAGCAGTTACTCCCGGTTCGTTGTTGGTTCAGGCTACACCTTC
TRBV2	NA	TRBJ1-2	NA	CASSAEINYGYTF	TGTGCCAGCAGTGCGGAGATTAACTATGGCTACACCTTC
TRBV7-9	TRBD1	TRBJ2-4	NA	CASSPTGAQNIQYF	TGTGCCAGCAGCCCGACAGGGGCCCAAAACATTCAGTACTTC
TRBV7-9	TRBD1	TRBJ1-3	NA	CVSGIDRAGNTIYF	TGTGTGAGCGGAATCGACAGGGCGGGAAACACCATATATTTT
TRBV7-2	TRBD2	TRBJ2-1	NA	CASSQGLVLSHEQFF	TGTGCCAGCAGCCAGGGACTAGTTCTGTCTCATGAGCAGTTCTTC
TRBV28	TRBD1	TRBJ1-3	NA	CASSLLTGRGNTIYF	TGTGCCAGCAGTTTATTGACAGGGAGGGGAAACACCATATATTTT
TRBV5-1	TRBD1	TRBJ1-2	NA	CASSLGQGSDYTF	TGCGCCAGCAGCCTAGGACAGGGGAGCGACTACACCTTC
TRBV2	NA	TRBJ1-5	NA	CASSNSGNQPQHF	TGTGCCAGCAGTAATTCGGGGAATCAGCCCCAGCATTTT
TRBV5-1	TRBD1	TRBJ1-1	NA	CASSGRTGNTEAFF	TGCGCCAGCAGCGGGCGGACAGGAAACACTGAAGCTTTCTTT
TRBV30	NA	TRBJ1-5	NA	CAWSIGPGGLSNQPQHF	TGTGCCTGGAGTATCGGCCCGGGAGGGCTCAGCAATCAGCCCCAGCATTTT
TRBV6-5	NA	TRBJ2-7	NA	CASTNLGYEQYF	TGTGCCAGCACCAACCTCGGTTACGAGCAGTACTTC
TRBV5-6	NA	TRBJ1-3	NA	CASSLLIWASGNTIYF	TGTGCCAGCAGCTTGCTCATCTGGGCCTCTGGAAACACCATATATTTT
TRBV6-5	NA	TRBJ1-2	NA	CASSFLKTGGIYGYTF	TGTGCCAGCAGTTTTTTAAAGACAGGAGGTATTTATGGCTACACCTTC
TRBV27	NA	TRBJ1-1	NA	CASSLWGGTTEAFF	TGTGCCAGCAGTTTATGGGGGGGGACCACTGAAGCTTTCTTT
TRBV5-1	TRBD2	TRBJ2-3	once	CASSPGTSGGDTQYF	TGCGCCAGCAGCCCAGGGACTAGCGGGGGAGATACGCAGTATTTT
TRBV9	NA	TRBJ2-1	NA	CASRPLQGGSYNEQFF	TGTGCCAGCAGACCCCTACAAGGGGGTTCCTACAATGAGCAGTTCTTC
TRBV19	TRBD1	TRBJ2-7	NA	CASSISGQLYEQYF	TGTGCCAGTAGTATCTCGGGACAGCTCTACGAGCAGTACTTC
TRBV9	NA	TRBJ2-1	NA	CASSVAPSGAYNEQFF	TGTGCCAGCAGCGTAGCCCCATCGGGAGCCTACAATGAGCAGTTCTTC
TRBV2	NA	TRBJ1-3	NA	CASSPQPSGNTIYF	TGTGCCAGTAGTCCACAACCCTCTGGAAACACCATATATTTT